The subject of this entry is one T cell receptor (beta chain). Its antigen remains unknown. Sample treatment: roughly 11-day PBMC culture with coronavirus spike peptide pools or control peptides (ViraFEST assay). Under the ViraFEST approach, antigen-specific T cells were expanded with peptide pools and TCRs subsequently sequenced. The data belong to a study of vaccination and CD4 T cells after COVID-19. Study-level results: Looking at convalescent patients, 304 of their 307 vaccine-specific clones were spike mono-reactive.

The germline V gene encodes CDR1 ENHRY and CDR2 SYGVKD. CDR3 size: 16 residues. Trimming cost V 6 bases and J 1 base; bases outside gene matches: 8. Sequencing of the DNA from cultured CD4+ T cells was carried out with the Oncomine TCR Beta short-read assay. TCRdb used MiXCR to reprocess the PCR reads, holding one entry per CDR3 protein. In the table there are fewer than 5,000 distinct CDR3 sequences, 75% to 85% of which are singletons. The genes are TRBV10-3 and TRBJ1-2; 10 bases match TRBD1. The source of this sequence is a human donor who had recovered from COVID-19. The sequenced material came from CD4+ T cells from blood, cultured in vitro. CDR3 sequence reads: CAIRESGQGINYGYTF. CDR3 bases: TGTGCCATCAGGGAATCGGGACAGGGGATTAACTATGGCTACACCTTC.